The 27 T cell receptor beta chains given below trace back to one sample, sequenced in a study of cytomegalovirus exposure and HLA in healthy donors. The PCR contained 60 Vbeta and 13 Jbeta primers. Generated by immunoSEQ multiplex PCR, the TCRdb table keeps only in-frame clones and is missing some. The sample includes about 160,000 clones, 80% seen only once; the top ten take 9.7%. The sample consisted of PBMCs. The receptors derive from a man in his late teens or twenties in good health and CMV-seropositive.

This clone was detected only a few times. This chain uses TRBV7-9 with TRBJ1-1; 9 nucleotides agree with TRBD1. V lost 5 bases, J lost 4 bases, and 8 bases stayed unmatched. Germline V gene data show CDR1 as SEHNR and CDR2 as FQNEAQ (reference sequence). There are 15 residues in the CDR3. CDR3 bases: TGTGCCAGCAGCAGTCCCGGGACAGGGACCACTGAAGCTTTCTTT. As protein: CASSSPGTGTTEAFF.

V and J are TRBV15 and TRBJ2-7; D not resolved. V lost 0 bases, J lost 0 bases, and 9 bases lay in between. The germline gives CDR1 LNHNV, CDR2 YYDKDF (reference sequence). This CDR3 is built from 15 residues. The CDR3 here is CATSREVSGSYEQYF. CDR3 DNA sequence: TGTGCCACCAGCAGAGAAGTTAGTGGCTCCTACGAGCAGTACTTC.

The J gene is TRBJ2-6, the V gene TRBV6-5, with unresolved D. This CDR3 comprises 14 residues. Germline assignment: CDR1 MNHEY and CDR2 SVGAGI. Between the trimmed V and J ends, which lost 5 bases and 0 bases, there was a span of 5 bases. This chain's CDR3 is CASSLNSGANVLTF. CDR3 sequence (DNA): TGTGCCAGCAGTCTTAACTCTGGGGCCAACGTCCTGACTTTC.

This chain uses TRBV29-1 with TRBJ1-4, with TRBD1 as a possible D gene (5 bases). Germline V lookup: CDR1 SQVTM, CDR2 ANQGSEA. The CDR3 runs 13 residues. V dropped 4 bases and J dropped 5 bases, with 11 bases sitting between them. CDR3 sequence (DNA): TGCAGCGTTGTAGCGGGGCGAAATGAAAAACTGTTTTTT. Translated: CSVVAGRNEKLFF.

This chain uses TRBV9 with TRBJ2-7, with 7 nucleotides matching TRBD1. Germline-derived CDR1 and CDR2 are SGDLS and YYNGEE. CDR3 length: 17 residues. J lost 2 bases, V lost 4 bases, and 15 bases had no gene match. The CDR3 DNA sequence: TGTGCCAGCAGCCCCCAAGGGGAGACAGGGTGGGCCTACGAGCAGTACTTC. Protein product: CASSPQGETGWAYEQYF.

This clone has just a few counts. The chain recombines TRBV9 with TRBJ1-1; D is possibly TRBD1 (5 bases). V lost 4 bases and J lost 3, with 16 bases in between. The germline V gene has CDR1 SGDLS and CDR2 YYNGEE. CDR3 length equals 15 residues. The CDR3 protein is CASSIAPREDTEAFF. The CDR3 DNA reads TGTGCCAGCAGCATTGCCCCCAGGGAGGACACTGAAGCTTTCTTT.

The gene calls are TRBV4-3 and TRBJ2-3, with D tentatively TRBD1 (6 bases). Trimming left V 0 bases short and J 4 bases short, with 14 bases between. This CDR3 has 16 residues. The V gene's germline CDR1 is LGHNA and CDR2 YSLEER. Here the CDR3 DNA reads TGCGCCAGCAGCCAAGATAGAGGGGGTCTGGCAGATACGCAGTATTTT. Encoded protein: CASSQDRGGLADTQYF.

This clone was counted once. The gene calls are TRBV6-4 and TRBJ1-5; possible D gene TRBD1, 6 bases. CDR3 length: 13 residues. Germline V gene lookup returns CDR1 MRHNA and CDR2 SNTAGT. Between the trimmed V and J ends, which lost 2 bases and 6 bases, there was a span of 8 bases. The CDR3 DNA reads as TGTGCCAGCAGTGACAGGGGGTTTCAGCCCCAGCATTTT. Amino acid sequence: CASSDRGFQPQHF.

The chain uses TRBV29-1 and TRBJ2-1; 7 bases are shared with TRBD2. The CDR3 contains 14 residues. Germline assignment: CDR1 SQVTM and CDR2 ANQGSEA. J was trimmed by 2 bases and V by 6 bases; bases with no gene match: 7. The CDR3 loop is CSVESGTTYNEQFF. For the CDR3, the DNA is TGCAGCGTCGAAAGCGGGACCACCTACAATGAGCAGTTCTTC.

The rearrangement uses TRBV7-2 and TRBJ2-3, with D tentatively TRBD2 (7 bases). V was trimmed by 7 bases and J by 5 bases, leaving 16 bases between them. Germline assignment: CDR1 SGHTA and CDR2 FQGNSA. This CDR3 has 14 residues. This chain's CDR3 is CASNGGRERDTQYF. The CDR3 nucleotides read TGTGCCAGCAACGGGGGGCGGGAGAGAGATACGCAGTATTTT. The whole variable domain, filled in from reference TRBV7-2 and TRBJ2-3, reads GAGVSQSPSNKVTEKGKDVELRCDPISGHTALYWYRQSLGQGLEFLIYFQGNSAPDKSGLPSDRFSAERTGGSVSTLTIQRTQQEDSAVYLCASNGGRERDTQYFGPGTRLTVL.

The chain recombines TRBV27 with TRBJ2-2, with no clear D. The germline V gene encodes CDR1 MNHEY and CDR2 SMNVEV (reference sequence). CDR3 length: 13 amino acids. Trimming removed 7 bases from V and 6 bases from J, with 12 bases in between. CDR3 in DNA: TGTGCCAGCACTTATAATTTAGCCGGGGAGCTGTTTTTT. Amino acids: CASTYNLAGELFF.

This CDR3 is CASSLAYGLMNTGELFF. In nucleotides, the CDR3 is TGTGCCAGCAGCTTAGCTTATGGGCTAATGAACACCGGGGAGCTGTTTTTT. V is TRBV7-9 and J is TRBJ2-2; no definite D call. Germline V CDR1 and CDR2: SEHNR, FQNEAQ (reference sequence). This CDR3 has 17 residues. V was shortened by 0 bases and J by 1 base, with 12 bases between the two germline ends.

This chain connects TRBV27 to TRBJ2-1; 14 positions match TRBD2. The CDR3 is 21 residues long. V lost 8 bases, J lost 0 bases, and 18 bases stayed unmatched. CDR1 is MNHEY and CDR2 is SMNVEV in the germline V gene (reference sequence). CDR3 in amino acids: CASQLTPGLAGAPASYNEQFF. CDR3 coding DNA: TGTGCCAGCCAACTAACTCCGGGACTAGCGGGGGCTCCCGCCTCCTACAATGAGCAGTTCTTC.

The rearrangement joins TRBV7-8 to TRBJ1-4; no firm D call. Looked up from germline, CDR1 is SGHVS and CDR2 is FQNEAQ. The CDR3 length is 16 residues. Trimming took off 1 base at V and 6 bases at J, with 15 bases between the two ends. The CDR3 is CASSLVSAYAHEKLFF. The CDR3 nucleotides are TGTGCCAGCAGCTTAGTCTCTGCGTACGCTCATGAAAAACTGTTTTTT.

This chain's CDR3 is CASSSHTNNEQFF. The DNA of the CDR3 is TGCGCCAGCAGCTCCCACACGAACAATGAGCAGTTCTTC. This rearrangement joins TRBV5-1 to TRBJ2-1; no clear D gene. The CDR3 consists of 13 residues. Germline assignment: CDR1 SGHRS and CDR2 YFSETQ. Deletions cut 3 bases from V and 5 bases from J, with 9 bases between.

The J gene is TRBJ1-2, the V gene TRBV5-1; possibly TRBD1 for D (5 bases). Trimming stripped 3 bases from V and 3 bases from J, with 12 bases between. This CDR3 has 14 residues. Per germline, CDR1 SGHRS and CDR2 YFSETQ. CDR3 bases: TGCGCCAGCAGCTCACCCCGGGGGGACTATGGCTACACCTTC. This translates into CASSSPRGDYGYTF.

The J gene is TRBJ2-3, the V gene TRBV4-1; no clear D. This CDR3 has 16 residues. Germline V gene lookup returns CDR1 MGHRA and CDR2 YSYEKL. V was shortened by 0 bases and J by 4 bases, with 14 bases between the two germline ends. CDR3 nucleotides: TGCGCCAGCAGCCAAGAGGTACGGGTAAAAGCAGATACGCAGTATTTT. Its translation is CASSQEVRVKADTQYF.

This sequence joins TRBV9 and TRBJ2-2, with D possibly being TRBD1 (5 bases). Per germline, CDR1 SGDLS and CDR2 YYNGEE. The CDR3 is 15 residues long. The V and J ends lost 3 bases and 6 bases respectively, with 15 bases between them. CDR3 DNA: TGTGCCAGCAGCGAAGCTGGACACCTCTCCGGGGAGCTGTTTTTT. Protein sequence: CASSEAGHLSGELFF.

The J gene is TRBJ1-5, the V gene TRBV27; D gene ambiguous. Germline values: CDR1 MNHEY, CDR2 SMNVEV (reference sequence). The CDR3 is 15 amino acids. The V and J ends lost 5 bases and 0 bases respectively, with 11 bases between them. The CDR3 spells CASSPLSSSNQPQHF. As DNA, the CDR3 is TGTGCCAGCAGTCCCTTGTCCAGTAGCAATCAGCCCCAGCATTTT.

The rearrangement uses TRBV2 and TRBJ2-7, with TRBD2 matching 7 bases. Germline values: CDR1 SNHLY, CDR2 FYNNEI. J was trimmed by 4 bases and V by 7 bases; bases with no gene match: 10. The CDR3 runs 14 residues. CDR3 loop: CASISWGGQYEQYF. CDR3 coding DNA: TGTGCCAGCATTTCGTGGGGGGGTCAGTACGAGCAGTACTTC.

V gene TRBV4-1 combines with J gene TRBJ2-7; 8 bases map to TRBD2. This CDR3 contains 13 residues. J was trimmed by 6 bases and V by 1 base; bases with no gene match: 2. Germline V lookup: CDR1 MGHRA, CDR2 YSYEKL. CDR3 coding DNA: TGCGCCAGCAGCCAAGTTCGGGGGGGCGAGCAGTACTTC. It translates to CASSQVRGGEQYF.

This chain uses TRBV19 with TRBJ2-2; a weak D match, TRBD1 (5 bases). The CDR3 is 15 amino acids. The ends were cut back, 0 bases at V and 6 bases at J, with 11 bases in the middle. The germline gives CDR1 LNHDA, CDR2 SQIVND (reference sequence). Here the CDR3 reads CASSIDYRSAGELFF. In DNA, the CDR3 is TGTGCCAGTAGTATAGACTACAGGAGCGCCGGGGAGCTGTTTTTT.

The chain joins TRBV19 to TRBJ2-1; TRBD1 matches at 8 bases. The germline gives CDR1 LNHDA, CDR2 SQIVND (reference sequence). This CDR3 has 15 residues. The trim removed 3 bases at V and 6 bases at J, leaving 7 bases unmatched. CDR3 sequence reads: CASSIRAGGLNEQFF. CDR3 sequence (DNA): TGTGCCAGTAGTATTAGGGCAGGGGGCCTCAATGAGCAGTTCTTC.

The rearrangement joins TRBV11-2 to TRBJ2-7; possibly TRBD2 for D (5 bases). Germline V gene data show CDR1 as SGHAT and CDR2 as FQNNGV. Trimming stripped 1 base from V and 0 bases from J, with 13 bases between. The CDR3 is 16 amino acids. CDR3 protein: CASSLVAQRSSYEQYF. The CDR3 DNA is TGTGCCAGCAGCTTAGTTGCCCAGCGGAGCTCCTACGAGCAGTACTTC.

The chain couples TRBV10-3 to TRBJ2-2; 7 bases are shared with TRBD1. CDR3 length: 16 amino acids. With 3 bases clipped from V and 0 bases from J, the junction kept 4 bases outside the gene matches. The germline gives CDR1 ENHRY, CDR2 SYGVKD. The CDR3 spells CAISDTGAPNTGELFF. In DNA form, the CDR3 reads TGTGCCATCAGTGATACAGGGGCCCCGAACACCGGGGAGCTGTTTTTT.

This chain connects TRBV9 to TRBJ2-2; 11 nucleotides line up with TRBD2. The trim removed 2 bases at V and 5 bases at J, leaving 5 bases unmatched. There are 16 residues in the CDR3. CDR1 is SGDLS, CDR2 YYNGEE, per germline. The DNA of the CDR3 is TGTGCCAGCAGCGTTCTAGCGGGGGGCTCTACCGGGGAGCTGTTTTTT. Translated: CASSVLAGGSTGELFF. The whole variable domain, filled in from reference TRBV9 and TRBJ2-2, reads DSGVTQTPKHLITATGQRVTLRCSPRSGDLSVYWYQQSLDQGLQFLIQYYNGEERAKGNILERFSAQQFPDLHSELNLSSLELGDSALYFCASSVLAGGSTGELFFGEGSRLTVL.

The chain is built from TRBV6-6 and TRBJ2-7, with D perhaps TRBD1 (5 bases). V lost 6 bases to trimming and J lost 4 bases, with 13 bases between them. The CDR3 covers 13 residues. Germline V gene sequence: CDR1 MNHNY, CDR2 SVGAGI (reference sequence). The DNA for the CDR3 is TGTGCCAGCAGACTACAGGAAGGTTACGAGCAGTACTTC. Amino acids: CASRLQEGYEQYF.